Shown below are 20 T cell receptor beta chains from a single sample sequenced in a study of PD-1 blockade in classical Hodgkin lymphoma. Every single patient, without exception, relapsed after autologous stem cell transplantation, and brentuximab vedotin exposure varied. The assay was immunoSEQ multiplex PCR, and TCRdb's table has in-frame clones only and misses some. The table lists under 95,000 clones, just over 90% of them singletons. This specimen consisted of peripheral blood mononuclear cells (PBMCs), obtained at baseline. Receptors originate from a human donor with classical Hodgkin lymphoma.

The count of this clone is one. The rearrangement uses TRBV30 and TRBJ1-2; D remains ambiguous. Trimming took 6 bases from V and 1 from J, leaving 15 bases between them. CDR1 is GTSNPN and CDR2 is SVGIG in the germline V gene (reference sequence). The CDR3 consists of 14 residues. The CDR3 DNA follows: TGTGCCTGCGGGAGGGCCGGAGGTAACTATGGCTACACCTTC. Translating it yields CACGRAGGNYGYTF.

This rearrangement joins TRBV28 to TRBJ1-4; D call uncertain. Trimming left V 2 bases short and J 4 bases short, with 8 bases between. Germline V gene data show CDR1 as MDHEN and CDR2 as SYDVKM. This CDR3 has 14 amino acids. CDR3 sequence: CASSLKELNEKLFF. CDR3 bases: TGTGCCAGCAGTTTAAAGGAACTTAATGAAAAACTGTTTTTT.

The CDR3 protein is CASSESGFRVQETQYF. CDR3 DNA sequence: TGTGCCAGCAGTGAATCTGGGTTTCGGGTACAAGAGACCCAGTACTTC. The chain has TRBV25-1 and TRBJ2-5; D ambiguous. CDR3 length: 16 residues. Trimming took off 1 base at V and 2 bases at J, with 14 bases between the two ends. Germline CDR1 is MGHDK and CDR2 is SYGVNS. The full variable domain, completed using reference TRBV25-1 and TRBJ2-5, is EADIYQTPRYLVIGTGKKITLECSQTMGHDKMYWYQQDPGMELHLIHYSYGVNSTEKGDLSSESTVSRIRTEHFPLTLESARPSHTSQYLCASSESGFRVQETQYFGPGTRLLVL.

V is TRBV27 and J is TRBJ1-1, with TRBD1 matching 7 bases. This CDR3 has 14 residues. The V gene end was trimmed by 4 bases and the J gene end by 6 bases; junction bases not matched to a gene: 8. CDR1 is MNHEY and CDR2 is SMNVEV in the germline V gene (reference sequence). CDR3 in amino acids: CASSSLQGGAEAFF. The CDR3 region has the DNA TGTGCCAGCAGTTCGCTTCAGGGGGGTGCTGAAGCTTTCTTT.

This clone was picked up one time. The rearrangement uses TRBV4-3 and TRBJ2-7; 8 bases are shared with TRBD2. The CDR3 has 16 residues. Germline CDR1 and CDR2: LGHNA and YSLEER. V lost 2 bases to trimming and J lost 7 bases; unmatched junction nucleotides: 13. CDR3 region: CASSQNPAGESGEQYF. CDR3 bases: TGCGCCAGCAGCCAAAATCCAGCGGGAGAAAGCGGGGAGCAGTACTTC.

A few counts support this clone. The J gene is TRBJ1-5, the V gene TRBV7-9; weak D call: TRBD1 (6 bases). V lost 5 bases and J lost 1, with 12 bases in between. The germline CDR1 and CDR2 sequences are SEHNR and FQNEAQ (reference sequence). The CDR3 runs to 15 residues. CDR3 amino acids: CASSPWTESNQPQHF. The CDR3 nucleotides read TGTGCCAGCAGCCCCTGGACAGAGAGCAATCAGCCCCAGCATTTT.

The chain has TRBV6-1 and TRBJ2-7; D perhaps matches TRBD1 (5 bases). V was clipped by 2 bases and J by 3 bases, with 5 bases between them. Germline V gives CDR1 MNHNS, CDR2 SASEGT. The CDR3 length is 12 residues. The CDR3 reads CASSERGYEQYF. Written as DNA, the CDR3 is TGTGCCAGCAGTGAAAGGGGCTACGAGCAGTACTTC.

Here the CDR3 reads CATQGGEAYNEQFF. The CDR3 region has the DNA TGTGCCACCCAGGGTGGGGAAGCCTACAATGAGCAGTTCTTC. The chain uses TRBV2 and TRBJ2-1, with a weak D call TRBD1 (5 bases). Deletions cut 10 bases from V and 2 bases from J, with 15 bases between. CDR1 and CDR2 from the germline V gene are SNHLY and FYNNEI. The CDR3 has 14 residues.

The chain carries TRBV7-7 and TRBJ2-7, with TRBD1 as a possible D gene (5 bases). CDR1 SSHAT and CDR2 FNYEAQ come from the germline V gene (reference sequence). The ends were cut back, 6 bases at V and 7 bases at J, with 13 bases in the middle. CDR3 length equals 12 residues. The CDR3 spells CASSKGEGEQYF. In DNA, the CDR3 is TGTGCCAGCAGTAAAGGGGAAGGAGAGCAGTACTTC. Full variable domain (remainder filled in from reference TRBV7-7 and TRBJ2-7): GAGVSQSPRYKVTKRGQDVTLRCDPISSHATLYWYQQALGQGPEFLTYFNYEAQPDKSGLPSDRFSAERPEGSISTLTIQRTEQRDSAMYRCASSKGEGEQYFGPGTRLTVT.

The chain combines TRBV5-6 with TRBJ2-1; D gene ambiguous. V gave up 0 bases and J gave up 3 bases, with 10 bases separating them. Germline CDR1 is SGHDT and CDR2 is YYEEEE. This CDR3 comprises 15 residues. CDR3 DNA: TGTGCCAGCAGCTTGGCTGGTCACCACTACAATGAGCAGTTCTTC. This translates into CASSLAGHHYNEQFF. Full variable domain (outside the CDR3, taken from reference TRBV5-6 and TRBJ2-1): DAGVTQSPTHLIKTRGQQVTLRCSPKSGHDTVSWYQQALGQGPQFIFQYYEEEERQRGNFPDRFSGHQFPNYSSELNVNALLLGDSALYLCASSLAGHHYNEQFFGPGTRLTVL.

This clone appeared a single time. The chain recombines TRBV9 with TRBJ1-4, with 8 bases that match TRBD1. This CDR3 spans 14 amino acids. Germline CDR1 and CDR2: SGDLS and YYNGEE. The V gene end was trimmed by 2 bases and the J gene end by 7 bases; junction bases not matched to a gene: 4. The CDR3 is CASSVDRGGEKLFF. The DNA for the CDR3 is TGTGCCAGCAGCGTTGACAGGGGAGGTGAAAAACTGTTTTTT.

The chain couples TRBV30 to TRBJ2-3, with D possibly matching TRBD1 (8 bases). V was shortened by 1 base and J by 7 bases, with 15 bases between the two germline ends. The CDR3 consists of 14 residues. Germline lookup yields CDR1 GTSNPN and CDR2 SVGIG (reference sequence). CDR3 loop: CAWSDHRGGNTQYF. As DNA, the CDR3 is TGTGCCTGGAGTGATCACAGGGGGGGAAATACGCAGTATTTT.

The chain recombines TRBV9 with TRBJ2-7; D gene uncertain. The germline V gene encodes CDR1 SGDLS and CDR2 YYNGEE. CDR3 length: 14 residues. Trimming left V 0 bases short and J 4 bases short, with 11 bases between. CDR3 sequence: CASSVDVGWYEQYF. CDR3 nucleotide sequence: TGTGCCAGCAGCGTAGATGTGGGCTGGTACGAGCAGTACTTC. Based on the CDR3 plus reference TRBV9 and TRBJ2-7, the full variable domain is DSGVTQTPKHLITATGQRVTLRCSPRSGDLSVYWYQQSLDQGLQFLIQYYNGEERAKGNILERFSAQQFPDLHSELNLSSLELGDSALYFCASSVDVGWYEQYFGPGTRLTVT.

This clone was found a few times. The V gene is TRBV25-1, the J gene TRBJ2-2; 7 positions match TRBD1. Trimming removed 6 bases from V and 5 bases from J; junction bases left unmatched: 3. CDR1 and CDR2 from the germline V gene are MGHDK and SYGVNS. The CDR3 runs to 13 residues. CDR3 residues: CASRKQGTGELFF. CDR3 sequence (DNA): TGTGCCAGCAGGAAACAGGGGACCGGGGAGCTGTTTTTT.

The chain couples TRBV10-3 to TRBJ2-3; 12 positions match TRBD2. CDR1 and CDR2 from the germline V gene are ENHRY and SYGVKD. The junction had 4 bases not matched to a gene; V was cut back by 3 bases and J by 0 bases. The CDR3 loop spans 17 amino acids. The CDR3: CAISDTGTSGSTDTQYF. Here the CDR3 DNA reads TGTGCCATCAGTGACACCGGGACTAGCGGGAGCACAGATACGCAGTATTTT.

The chain combines TRBV2 with TRBJ2-1; the D gene is possibly TRBD2 (6 bases). Germline assignment: CDR1 SNHLY and CDR2 FYNNEI. The ends were cut back, 9 bases at V and 1 base at J, with 13 bases in the middle. This CDR3 comprises 14 residues. The CDR3 nucleotides are TGTGCCAGTGGTGCGGGACGTTCCTACAATGAGCAGTTCTTC. This sequence encodes CASGAGRSYNEQFF.

The chain couples TRBV7-9 to TRBJ2-2; 9 nucleotides line up with TRBD1. CDR1 is SEHNR and CDR2 is FQNEAQ in the germline V gene (reference sequence). V lost 8 bases, J lost 7 bases, and 8 bases stayed unmatched. This CDR3 contains 14 residues. In DNA, the CDR3 is TGTGCCAGCGGCCAAGGACAGGGGTTCGGGGAGCTGTTTTTT. Its translation: CASGQGQGFGELFF.

V gene TRBV28 combines with J gene TRBJ2-7, with 12 bases matching TRBD2. V dropped 1 base and J dropped 3; count of bases not matched to a gene: 13. CDR1 and CDR2 (germline): MDHEN, SYDVKM. The CDR3 has 19 amino acids. The chain's CDR3 is CASSLLLRMTSGRGYEQYF. In DNA, the CDR3 is TGTGCCAGCAGTTTATTACTACGCATGACTAGCGGGAGAGGCTACGAGCAGTACTTC.

The V gene is TRBV28, the J gene TRBJ2-4; 12 nucleotides line up with TRBD2. The CDR3 totals 15 residues. CDR1 is MDHEN, CDR2 SYDVKM, per germline. Trimming at V came to 11 bases and at J to 7 bases, leaving 12 bases not matched to a gene. The CDR3 spells CAGETSGRVGNIQYF. The DNA for the CDR3 is TGTGCCGGGGAGACTAGCGGGAGAGTGGGTAACATTCAGTACTTC.

This rearrangement joins TRBV6-5 to TRBJ1-1; 7 bases agree with TRBD1. Germline CDR1 and CDR2: MNHEY and SVGAGI. V lost 5 bases and J lost 5; bases outside the gene matches: 8. CDR3 length equals 14 residues. In DNA form, the CDR3 reads TGTGCCAGCAGTGACAGCCCGGGACAGACTGAAGCTTTCTTT. Translating gives CASSDSPGQTEAFF.